The rows below give T cell receptor beta chains drawn from one sample of a study of blood T cell repertoires in COVID-19. Assay used: immunoSEQ multiplex PCR; TCRdb lists only in-frame clones, some missing. The top ten clones hold 6.5% of a sample with 220,000 or so clones, approximately 88% of them seen once. Material: peripheral blood. The receptors were gathered from a man in his 60s who had recovered from COVID-19. The CDR3 runs from the conserved cysteine through the conserved F or W. The order of the fields is J gene, V gene, D gene, clone size, CDR3 protein, CDR3 DNA. The D gene is left open where the match is weak. The listing skips clone size in some rows; elsewhere it reads once, few, many or a size class.

J: TRBJ2-5; V: TRBV15; D: .; size: .; CDR3: CATSRDPPQGIAETQYF; DNA: TGTGCCACCAGCAGAGATCCCCCACAGGGTATTGCGGAGACCCAGTACTTC
J: TRBJ2-7; V: TRBV5-5; D: .; size: .; CDR3: CASSLGGLRDEQYF; DNA: TGTGCCAGCAGCCTTGGAGGACTACGGGACGAGCAGTACTTC
J: TRBJ2-5; V: TRBV5-1; D: .; size: .; CDR3: CASSLAQGGQETQYF; DNA: TGCGCCAGCAGCTTGGCGCAAGGAGGGCAAGAGACCCAGTACTTC
J: TRBJ1-6; V: TRBV7-2; D: .; size: .; CDR3: CASSLAQVLLDSYNSPLHF; DNA: TGTGCCAGCAGCTTAGCACAGGTTTTATTGGACTCCTATAATTCACCCCTCCACTTT
J: TRBJ2-3; V: TRBV11-2; D: TRBD2; size: .; CDR3: CASSSGLAGRDTQYF; DNA: TGTGCCAGCAGCTCGGGACTAGCGGGTCGAGATACGCAGTATTTT
J: TRBJ1-2; V: TRBV9; D: .; size: .; CDR3: CASSVDKDSGGRAF; DNA: TGTGCCAGCAGCGTAGATAAAGACTCTGGAGGACGCGCCTTC
J: TRBJ2-7; V: TRBV7-9; D: .; size: .; CDR3: CASSLFSYRAYEQYF; DNA: TGTGCCAGCAGCTTATTCTCCTACAGGGCCTACGAGCAGTACTTC
J: TRBJ2-5; V: TRBV7-2; D: TRBD2; size: .; CDR3: CASSLAVGSGGTPQETQYF; DNA: TGTGCCAGCAGCTTAGCGGTGGGTAGCGGGGGGACCCCCCAAGAGACCCAGTACTTC
J: TRBJ2-3; V: TRBV6-2/TRBV6-3; D: TRBD1; size: .; CDR3: CASSSDRDRTDTQYF; DNA: TGTGCCAGCAGTTCGGACAGGGATAGAACAGATACGCAGTATTTT
J: TRBJ1-6; V: TRBV9; D: .; size: .; CDR3: CASSVESQGNSPLHF; DNA: TGTGCCAGCAGCGTAGAGTCTCAGGGGAACTCACCCCTCCACTTT
J: TRBJ1-2; V: TRBV19; D: .; size: .; CDR3: CASSPQGLNYGYTF; DNA: TGTGCCAGTAGCCCCCAGGGGCTTAACTATGGCTACACCTTC
J: TRBJ1-5; V: TRBV3-1/TRBV3-2; D: .; size: .; CDR3: CASSLGDTYSNQPQHF; DNA: TGTGCCAGCAGCCTAGGGGATACTTATAGCAATCAGCCCCAGCATTTT
J: TRBJ1-1; V: TRBV22-1; D: .; size: .; CDR3: CPGSARRWTGYDTEAFF; DNA: TGTCCTGGGAGCGCACGTAGATGGACAGGGTACGACACTGAAGCTTTCTTT
J: TRBJ2-1; V: TRBV25-1; D: TRBD1; size: .; CDR3: CASSESGTALLEEQFF; DNA: TGTGCCAGCAGTGAATCCGGGACAGCCCTTTTAGAGGAGCAGTTCTTC
J: TRBJ2-7; V: TRBV6-6; D: TRBD1; size: .; CDR3: CASSYVTGGEQYF; DNA: TGTGCCAGCAGTTACGTAACAGGGGGCGAGCAGTACTTC
J: TRBJ2-3; V: TRBV11-3; D: TRBD2; size: .; CDR3: CASSSIAGGHADTQYF; DNA: TGTGCCAGCAGCTCTATAGCGGGGGGGCACGCAGATACGCAGTATTTT
J: TRBJ2-6; V: TRBV5-1; D: TRBD1; size: .; CDR3: CASSLPKDRGHSGANVLTF; DNA: TGCGCCAGCAGCCTCCCGAAGGACAGGGGCCACTCTGGGGCCAACGTCCTGACTTTC
J: TRBJ1-2; V: TRBV27; D: TRBD1; size: .; CDR3: CASRGTGTGLDGYTF; DNA: TGTGCCAGCAGGGGAACCGGGACAGGGCTAGATGGCTACACCTTC
J: TRBJ2-7; V: TRBV7-2; D: .; size: .; CDR3: CASSPESVGEQYF; DNA: TGTGCCAGCAGCCCCGAGAGTGTCGGCGAGCAGTACTTC
J: TRBJ1-3; V: TRBV15; D: TRBD1; size: .; CDR3: CATSPPPGQGFGNTIYF; DNA: TGTGCCACCAGCCCTCCCCCGGGACAGGGGTTTGGAAACACCATATATTTT
J: TRBJ2-7; V: TRBV5-6; D: .; size: .; CDR3: CASSKPGEGAYEQYF; DNA: TGTGCCAGCAGCAAACCCGGGGAGGGGGCCTACGAGCAGTACTTC
J: TRBJ2-2; V: TRBV7-3; D: .; size: few; CDR3: CASSLYDNPNTGELFF; DNA: TGTGCCAGCAGCTTATATGACAATCCGAACACCGGGGAGCTGTTTTTT
J: TRBJ1-6; V: TRBV13; D: TRBD1; size: few; CDR3: CASSPGQYNSPLHF; DNA: TGTGCCAGCAGCCCGGGACAGTATAATTCACCCCTCCACTTT
J: TRBJ1-5; V: TRBV19; D: TRBD1; size: .; CDR3: CASIGTGEGQSQPQHF; DNA: TGTGCCAGTATCGGGACAGGGGAAGGGCAGAGTCAGCCCCAGCATTTT
J: TRBJ1-6; V: TRBV5-1; D: .; size: .; CDR3: CASSPLQGSGNSPLHF; DNA: TGCGCCAGCAGTCCCTTACAGGGAAGCGGTAATTCACCCCTCCACTTT
J: TRBJ1-1; V: TRBV6-5; D: TRBD1; size: .; CDR3: CASSLPRQGRTEAFF; DNA: TGTGCCAGCAGTTTGCCTAGACAGGGGAGGACTGAAGCTTTCTTT
J: TRBJ2-5; V: TRBV9; D: .; size: .; CDR3: CASTRRGGQETQYF; DNA: TGTGCCAGCACCCGAAGAGGGGGCCAAGAGACCCAGTACTTC
J: TRBJ1-3; V: TRBV27; D: .; size: .; CDR3: CASSLRGPGNTIYF; DNA: TGTGCCAGCAGTTTAAGAGGGCCAGGAAACACCATATATTTT
J: TRBJ2-2; V: TRBV3-1/TRBV3-2; D: TRBD1; size: .; CDR3: CASSPRDRETGELFF; DNA: TGTGCCAGCAGCCCTAGGGACAGGGAAACCGGGGAGCTGTTTTTT
J: TRBJ2-3; V: TRBV11-2; D: TRBD2; size: .; CDR3: CASTKGMSGRTDTQYF; DNA: TGTGCCAGCACAAAAGGAATGAGCGGGAGAACAGATACGCAGTATTTT
J: TRBJ2-5; V: TRBV30; D: .; size: medium-sized; CDR3: CAWSVQVQETQYF; DNA: TGTGCCTGGAGTGTACAGGTCCAAGAGACCCAGTACTTC
J: TRBJ2-5; V: TRBV4-3; D: TRBD2; size: once; CDR3: CASSQGLAGRTQYF; DNA: TGCGCCAGCAGCCAGGGACTAGCGGGACGGACCCAGTACTTC
J: TRBJ1-5; V: TRBV29-1; D: TRBD1; size: .; CDR3: CSARTGWQPQHF; DNA: TGCAGCGCTCGGACAGGGTGGCAGCCCCAGCATTTT
J: TRBJ2-3; V: TRBV2; D: TRBD2; size: few; CDR3: CAGKRGRSTDTQYF; DNA: TGTGCCGGGAAGCGGGGGCGCAGCACAGATACGCAGTATTTT
J: TRBJ2-3; V: TRBV5-1; D: TRBD2; size: .; CDR3: CASSPPQLAGTDTQYF; DNA: TGCGCCAGCAGCCCCCCCCAACTAGCGGGGACAGATACGCAGTATTTT
J: TRBJ2-5; V: TRBV7-2; D: .; size: .; CDR3: CASSRGTYTPETQYF; DNA: TGTGCCAGCAGCCGTGGGACTTATACGCCAGAGACCCAGTACTTC
J: TRBJ2-1; V: TRBV7-2; D: TRBD1; size: .; CDR3: CASRRGQAYNEQFF; DNA: TGTGCCAGCCGCCGGGGACAGGCCTACAATGAGCAGTTCTTC
J: TRBJ2-2; V: TRBV2; D: TRBD1; size: .; CDR3: CASNGQGTGELFF; DNA: TGTGCCAGCAACGGACAGGGGACCGGGGAGCTGTTTTTT
J: TRBJ2-3; V: TRBV5-4; D: TRBD1; size: .; CDR3: CASSLVGTGGTSTDTQYF; DNA: TGTGCCAGCAGCTTGGTTGGGACAGGGGGCACCAGCACAGATACGCAGTATTTT
J: TRBJ2-7; V: TRBV6-1; D: TRBD1; size: .; CDR3: CASSELGQGSYEQYF; DNA: TGTGCCAGCAGTGAATTGGGACAGGGCTCCTACGAGCAGTACTTC
J: TRBJ1-1; V: TRBV27; D: .; size: .; CDR3: CASSLSYGRGTEAFF; DNA: TGTGCCAGCAGTTTATCTTACGGTCGGGGCACTGAAGCTTTCTTT
J: TRBJ2-3; V: TRBV7-2; D: TRBD2; size: .; CDR3: CASSLVGGGTSGRTDTQYF; DNA: TGTGCCAGCAGCTTAGTGGGGGGTGGGACTAGCGGGAGAACAGATACGCAGTATTTT
J: TRBJ2-7; V: TRBV11-2; D: .; size: few; CDR3: CASSLAGSGYEQYF; DNA: TGTGCCAGCAGCTTAGCGGGGTCAGGCTACGAGCAGTACTTC
J: TRBJ2-3; V: TRBV7-3; D: TRBD1; size: .; CDR3: CASSPGTGGPTDTQYF; DNA: TGTGCCAGCAGCCCTGGGACAGGGGGTCCCACAGATACGCAGTATTTT
J: TRBJ1-2; V: TRBV19; D: TRBD1; size: .; CDR3: CASSIKGTGGDYGYTF; DNA: TGTGCCAGTAGTATAAAGGGGACAGGGGGCGACTATGGCTACACCTTC